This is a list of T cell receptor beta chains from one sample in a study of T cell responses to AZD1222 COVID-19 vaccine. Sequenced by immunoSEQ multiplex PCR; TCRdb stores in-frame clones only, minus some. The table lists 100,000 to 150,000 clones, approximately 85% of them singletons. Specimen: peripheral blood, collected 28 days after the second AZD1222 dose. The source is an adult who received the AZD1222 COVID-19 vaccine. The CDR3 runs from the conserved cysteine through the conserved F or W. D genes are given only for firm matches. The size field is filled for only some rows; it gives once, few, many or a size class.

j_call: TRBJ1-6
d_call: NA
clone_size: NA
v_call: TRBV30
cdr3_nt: TGTGCCTGGAGTGAGGGCAAAACCCTCCACTTT
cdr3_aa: CAWSEGKTLHF

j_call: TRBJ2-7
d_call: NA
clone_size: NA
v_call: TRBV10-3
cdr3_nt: TGTGCCATCAGTGAGGGGGACGGCCGGGTCGTCGAGCAGTACTTC
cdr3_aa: CAISEGDGRVVEQYF

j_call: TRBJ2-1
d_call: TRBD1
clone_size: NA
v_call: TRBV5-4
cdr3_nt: TGTGCCAGCAGCTTCCCAACAGGGGACAATGAGCAGTTCTTC
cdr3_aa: CASSFPTGDNEQFF

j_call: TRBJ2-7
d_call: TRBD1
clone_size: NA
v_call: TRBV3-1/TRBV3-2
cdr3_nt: TGTGCCAGCAGCCAAGAAGGGACAGGGGGCACGGGGCAGTACTTC
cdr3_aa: CASSQEGTGGTGQYF

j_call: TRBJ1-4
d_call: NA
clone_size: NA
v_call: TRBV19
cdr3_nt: TGTGCCTCAAACCCCAGGACCACGGGCGAAAAACTGTTTTTT
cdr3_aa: CASNPRTTGEKLFF

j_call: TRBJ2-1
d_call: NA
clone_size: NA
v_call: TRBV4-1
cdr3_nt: TGCGCCAGCAGCCAAGATAGGGGGGGTGAGCAGTTCTTC
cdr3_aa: CASSQDRGGEQFF

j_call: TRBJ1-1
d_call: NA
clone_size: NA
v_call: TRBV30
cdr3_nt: TGTGCCTGGAGTGTACGTGGTGAAGCTTTCTTT
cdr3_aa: CAWSVRGEAFF

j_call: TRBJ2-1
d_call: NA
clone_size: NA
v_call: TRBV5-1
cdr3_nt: TGCGCCAGCAGCTTGTTGAGTCAGGGATACAATGAGCAGTTCTTC
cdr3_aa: CASSLLSQGYNEQFF

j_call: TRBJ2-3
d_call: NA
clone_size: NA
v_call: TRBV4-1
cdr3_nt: TGCGCCAGCAGCCAGATCGGGCCCGAAGATACGCAGTATTTT
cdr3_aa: CASSQIGPEDTQYF

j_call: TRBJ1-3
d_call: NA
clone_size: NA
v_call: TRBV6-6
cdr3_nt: TGTGCCAGCAGTTACTCGAATCCCCAAGTCGGAAACACCATATATTTT
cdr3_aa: CASSYSNPQVGNTIYF

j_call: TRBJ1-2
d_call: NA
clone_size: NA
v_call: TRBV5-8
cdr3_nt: TGTGCCAGCAGCTCATTGAGGCTTCTAGGCTACACCTTC
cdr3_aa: CASSSLRLLGYTF

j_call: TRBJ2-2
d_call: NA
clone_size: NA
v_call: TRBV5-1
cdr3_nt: TGCGCCAGCGCGGGCGCAGACCGATACACCGGGGAGCTGTTTTTT
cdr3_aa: CASAGADRYTGELFF

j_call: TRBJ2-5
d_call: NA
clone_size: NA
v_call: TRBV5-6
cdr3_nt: TGTGCCAGCAGCCGGGGGAGGCATCAAGAGACCCAGTACTTC
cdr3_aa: CASSRGRHQETQYF

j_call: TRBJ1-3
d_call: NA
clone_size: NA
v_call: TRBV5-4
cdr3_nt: TGTGCCAGCAGCACACAGGGACACTCTGGAAACACCATATATTTT
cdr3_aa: CASSTQGHSGNTIYF

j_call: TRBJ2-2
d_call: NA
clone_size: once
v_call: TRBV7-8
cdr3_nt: TGTGCCAGCAGCGAGTATGGACCTAGAAATACCGGGGAGCTGTTTTTT
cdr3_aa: CASSEYGPRNTGELFF

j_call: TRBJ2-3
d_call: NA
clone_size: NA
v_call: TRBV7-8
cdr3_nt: TGTGCCAGCAGCCCGCAGGGTAGCACAGATACGCAGTATTTT
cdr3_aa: CASSPQGSTDTQYF

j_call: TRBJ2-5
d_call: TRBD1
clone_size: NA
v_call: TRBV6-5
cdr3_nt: TGTGCCAGCAGTCAGACAGGGGTAGGGGAGACCCAGTACTTC
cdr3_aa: CASSQTGVGETQYF

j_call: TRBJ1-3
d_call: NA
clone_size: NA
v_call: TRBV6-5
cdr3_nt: TGTGCCAGCACATCGGGGCTTGGAAACACCATATATTTT
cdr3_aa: CASTSGLGNTIYF

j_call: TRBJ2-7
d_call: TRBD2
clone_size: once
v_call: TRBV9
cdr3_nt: TGTGCCAGCAGCGGAGGGACTAGCGGGGGGGCTTACGAGCAGTACTTC
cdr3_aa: CASSGGTSGGAYEQYF

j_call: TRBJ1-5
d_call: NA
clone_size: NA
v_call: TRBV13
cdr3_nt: TGTGCCAGCAGCTCTTCCGGGGCCCGCAATCAGCCCCAGCATTTT
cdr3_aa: CASSSSGARNQPQHF

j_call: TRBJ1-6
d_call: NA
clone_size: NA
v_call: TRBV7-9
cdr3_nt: TGTGCCAGCAGCCCCTCGCGCAGGCCTTTGGGAAATTCACCCCTCCACTTT
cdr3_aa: CASSPSRRPLGNSPLHF

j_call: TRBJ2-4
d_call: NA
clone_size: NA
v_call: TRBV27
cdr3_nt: TGTGCCAGCAGTCTCCGAATGACAGGTTTAAACAAAAACATTCAGTACTTC
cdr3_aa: CASSLRMTGLNKNIQYF

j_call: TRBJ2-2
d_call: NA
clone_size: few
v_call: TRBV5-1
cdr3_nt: TGCGCCAGCAGCTTCCGGGACACCGGGGAGCTGTTTTTT
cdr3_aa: CASSFRDTGELFF

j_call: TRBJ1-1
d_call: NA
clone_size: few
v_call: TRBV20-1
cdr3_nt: TGCAGTGCTAGTCTGACAGGCCTATTGGCTGAAGCTTTCTTT
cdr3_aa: CSASLTGLLAEAFF

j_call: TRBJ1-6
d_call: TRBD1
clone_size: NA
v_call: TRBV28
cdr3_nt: TGTGCCAGCGAGGGGGGACAGATCTATAATTCACCCCTCCACTTT
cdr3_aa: CASEGGQIYNSPLHF

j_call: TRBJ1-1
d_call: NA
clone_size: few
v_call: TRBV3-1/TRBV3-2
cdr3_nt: TGTGCCAGCAGCCCCGGCCGAAACACTGAAGCTTTCTTT
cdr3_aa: CASSPGRNTEAFF

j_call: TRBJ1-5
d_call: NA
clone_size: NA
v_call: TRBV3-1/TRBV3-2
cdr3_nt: TGTGCCAGCAGTCCGAAACAGGGTAATCAGCCCCAGCATTTT
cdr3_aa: CASSPKQGNQPQHF

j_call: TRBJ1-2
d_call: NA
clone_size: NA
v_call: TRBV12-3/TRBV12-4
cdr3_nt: TGTGCCAGCAGTCCCCGGGACTCTCCTACCTTC
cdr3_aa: CASSPRDSPTF

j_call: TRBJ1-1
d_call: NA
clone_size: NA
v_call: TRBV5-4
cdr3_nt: TGTGCTAGCGGACGCCAAGGGAGAACTGAAGCTTTCTTT
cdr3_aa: CASGRQGRTEAFF